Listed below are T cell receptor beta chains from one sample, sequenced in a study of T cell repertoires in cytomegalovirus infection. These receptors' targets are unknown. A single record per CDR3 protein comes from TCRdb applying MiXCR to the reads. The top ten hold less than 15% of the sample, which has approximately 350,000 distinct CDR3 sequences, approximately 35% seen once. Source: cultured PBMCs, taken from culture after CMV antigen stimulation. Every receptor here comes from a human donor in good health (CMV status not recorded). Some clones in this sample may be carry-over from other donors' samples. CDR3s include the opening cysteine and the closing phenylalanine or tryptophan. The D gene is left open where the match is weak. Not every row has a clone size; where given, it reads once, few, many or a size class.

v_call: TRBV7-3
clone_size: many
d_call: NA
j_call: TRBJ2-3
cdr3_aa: CASSLSRVSTDTQYF
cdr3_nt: TGTGCCAGCAGCTTAAGCCGAGTTAGCACAGATACGCAGTATTTT

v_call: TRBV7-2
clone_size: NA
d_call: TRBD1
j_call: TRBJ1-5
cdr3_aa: CASSLVAGGEGQPQHF
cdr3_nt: TGTGCCAGCAGCTTAGTGGCAGGGGGCGAAGGTCAGCCCCAGCATTTT

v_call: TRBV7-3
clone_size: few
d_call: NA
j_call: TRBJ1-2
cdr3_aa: CASSEYLDGRYTF
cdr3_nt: TGTGCCAGCAGCGAATACTTGGACGGACGCTACACCTTC

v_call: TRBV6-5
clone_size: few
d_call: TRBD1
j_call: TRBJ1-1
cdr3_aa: CASSYFRGALPEAFF
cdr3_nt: TGTGCCAGCAGTTACTTCAGGGGGGCTCTTCCTGAAGCTTTCTTT

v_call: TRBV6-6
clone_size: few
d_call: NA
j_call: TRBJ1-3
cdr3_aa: CASSYKPQGSSGNTIYF
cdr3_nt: TGTGCCAGCAGTTACAAACCGCAGGGTAGCTCTGGAAACACCATATATTTT

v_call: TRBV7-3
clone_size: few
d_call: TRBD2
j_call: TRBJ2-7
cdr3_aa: CASSLMGLAGYEQYF
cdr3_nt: TGTGCCAGCAGCTTAATGGGCCTAGCGGGCTACGAGCAGTACTTC

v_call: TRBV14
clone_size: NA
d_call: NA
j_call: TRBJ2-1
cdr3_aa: CASSQEAAALYNEQFF
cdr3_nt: TGTGCCAGCAGCCAAGAGGCAGCGGCTTTATACAATGAGCAGTTCTTC

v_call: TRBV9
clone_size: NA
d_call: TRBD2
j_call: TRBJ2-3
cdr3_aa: CASSASGPKGDTQYF
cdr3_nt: TGTGCCAGCAGCGCTAGCGGCCCTAAAGGCGATACGCAGTATTTT

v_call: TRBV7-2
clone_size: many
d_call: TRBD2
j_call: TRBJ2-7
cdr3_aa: CASSLLAGAYEQYF
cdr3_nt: TGTGCCAGCAGCCTACTAGCGGGAGCCTACGAGCAGTACTTC

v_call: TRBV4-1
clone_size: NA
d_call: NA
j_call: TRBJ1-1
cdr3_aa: CASSQVGPAAFF
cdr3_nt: TGCGCCAGCAGCCAAGTGGGACCAGCGGCTTTCTTT

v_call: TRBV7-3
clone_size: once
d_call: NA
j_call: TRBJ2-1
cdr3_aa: CASSSNPYDAINEQFF
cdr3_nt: TGTGCCAGCAGCTCCAATCCTTACGACGCAATCAATGAGCAGTTCTTC

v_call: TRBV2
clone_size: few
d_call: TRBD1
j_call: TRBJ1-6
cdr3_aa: CASRDQTGPSPLHF
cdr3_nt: TGTGCCAGCAGGGACCAGACAGGGCCCTCACCCCTCCACTTT

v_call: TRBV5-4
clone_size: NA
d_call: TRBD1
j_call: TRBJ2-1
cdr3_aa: CASSTGPGQGYNEQFF
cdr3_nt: TGTGCCAGCAGTACGGGGCCGGGACAGGGGTACAATGAGCAGTTCTTC

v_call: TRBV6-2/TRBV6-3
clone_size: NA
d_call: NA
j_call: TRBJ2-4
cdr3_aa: CASSYHRGNIQYF
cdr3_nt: TGTGCCAGCAGTTACCACCGTGGGAACATTCAGTACTTC

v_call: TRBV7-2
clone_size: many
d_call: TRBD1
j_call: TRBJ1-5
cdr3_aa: CASSTYKGAGSYSNQPQHF
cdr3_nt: TGTGCCAGCAGCACTTATAAGGGGGCTGGTAGTTATAGCAATCAGCCCCAGCATTTT

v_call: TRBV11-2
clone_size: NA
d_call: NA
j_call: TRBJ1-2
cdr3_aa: CASSFVSDYGYTF
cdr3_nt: TGTGCCAGCAGCTTTGTTTCGGACTATGGCTACACCTTC

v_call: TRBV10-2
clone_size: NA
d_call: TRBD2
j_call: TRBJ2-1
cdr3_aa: CASSVREGSDEQFF
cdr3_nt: TGCGCCAGCAGTGTACGGGAGGGCAGTGATGAGCAGTTCTTC

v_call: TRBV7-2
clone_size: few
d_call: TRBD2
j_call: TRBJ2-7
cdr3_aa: CASSLRSSGRHEQYF
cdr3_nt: TGTGCCAGCAGCTTACGTAGTAGCGGGCGGCACGAGCAGTACTTC

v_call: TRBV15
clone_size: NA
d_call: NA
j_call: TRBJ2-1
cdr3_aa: CATSRDRLGEKFF
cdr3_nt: TGTGCCACCAGCAGAGATAGATTGGGGGAGAAGTTCTTC

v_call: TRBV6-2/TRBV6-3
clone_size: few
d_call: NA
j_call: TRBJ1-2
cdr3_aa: CASRPTDGNYGYTF
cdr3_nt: TGTGCCAGCAGACCCACGGACGGAAACTATGGCTACACCTTC

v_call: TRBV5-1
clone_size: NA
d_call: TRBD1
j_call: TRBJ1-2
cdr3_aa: CASSTSGTGIPFYGYTF
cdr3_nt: TGCGCCAGCAGCACCTCCGGGACAGGGATACCTTTCTATGGCTACACCTTC

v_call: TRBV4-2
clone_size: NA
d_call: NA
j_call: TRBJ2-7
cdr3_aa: CASSQGSGKYEQYF
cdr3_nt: TGTGCCAGCAGCCAAGGGTCGGGAAAGTACGAGCAGTACTTC

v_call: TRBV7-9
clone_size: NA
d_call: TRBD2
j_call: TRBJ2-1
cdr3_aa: CASSPTGTSFHNEQFF
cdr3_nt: TGTGCCAGCAGCCCCACAGGGACTAGCTTCCACAATGAGCAGTTCTTC

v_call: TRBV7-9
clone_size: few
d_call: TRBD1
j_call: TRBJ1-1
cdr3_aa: CASSLPTGDSAFF
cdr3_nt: TGTGCCAGCAGCTTACCAACAGGGGACTCGGCTTTCTTT

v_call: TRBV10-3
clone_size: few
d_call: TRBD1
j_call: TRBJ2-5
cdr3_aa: CAISESIGQGTQETQYF
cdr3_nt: TGTGCCATCAGTGAGTCGATAGGACAGGGAACCCAAGAGACCCAGTACTTC

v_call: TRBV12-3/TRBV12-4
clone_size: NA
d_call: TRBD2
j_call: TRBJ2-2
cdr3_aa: CASRQLAGGPGELFF
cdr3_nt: TGTGCCAGCAGACAACTAGCGGGAGGGCCCGGGGAGCTGTTTTTT

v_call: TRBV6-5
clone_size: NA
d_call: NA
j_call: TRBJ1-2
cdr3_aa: CASSSTGYVAYGYTF
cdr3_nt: TGTGCCAGCAGTTCCACAGGGTACGTTGCCTATGGCTACACCTTC

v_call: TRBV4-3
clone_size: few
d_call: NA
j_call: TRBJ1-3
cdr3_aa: CASSQEWWSSGNTIYF
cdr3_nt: TGCGCCAGCAGCCAAGAATGGTGGAGCTCTGGAAACACCATATATTTT

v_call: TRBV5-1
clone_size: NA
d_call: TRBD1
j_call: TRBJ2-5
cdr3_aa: CASSLANRGIQETQYF
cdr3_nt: TGCGCCAGCAGCTTGGCCAACAGGGGGATCCAAGAGACCCAGTACTTC

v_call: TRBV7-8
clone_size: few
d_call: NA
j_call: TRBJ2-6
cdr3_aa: CASSIRRQVRSGANVLTF
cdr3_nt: TGTGCCAGCAGCATACGGCGACAGGTCCGCTCTGGGGCCAACGTCCTGACTTTC

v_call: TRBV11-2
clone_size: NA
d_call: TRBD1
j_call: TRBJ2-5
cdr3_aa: CASRGQDVTQYF
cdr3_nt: TGTGCCAGCAGGGGACAGGACGTGACCCAGTACTTC

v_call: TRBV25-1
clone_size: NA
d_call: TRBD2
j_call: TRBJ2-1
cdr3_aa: CASRLAGGYEQFF
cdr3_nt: TGTGCCAGTCGACTAGCGGGAGGCTATGAGCAGTTCTTC

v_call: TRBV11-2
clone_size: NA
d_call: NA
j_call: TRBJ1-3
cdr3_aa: CASSPRLEGNTIYF
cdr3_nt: TGTGCCAGCAGCCCTAGACTCGAGGGAAACACCATATATTTT